This T cell receptor (beta chain) was found in a study of blood T cell repertoires in COVID-19. As for the study in general: Sites across the United States, Italy and Spain contributed samples from acute and convalescent COVID-19.

This CDR3 has 14 residues. Trimming stripped 6 bases from V and 1 base from J, with 12 bases between. The germline gives CDR1 MDHEN, CDR2 SYDVKM. Profiling relied on immunoSEQ multiplex PCR, and the TCRdb table lists in-frame clones only, not all of them. The data contain some 270,000 clones, about 86% of them singletons. The chain couples TRBV28 to TRBJ1-1, with D perhaps TRBD1 (5 bases). The receptor was isolated from a person aged 65 to 79 with COVID-19, enrolled during active disease. Material for sequencing was peripheral blood. The CDR3 loop is CASRQGTANTEAFF. The CDR3, as DNA: TGTGCCAGCAGGCAGGGAACCGCGAACACTGAAGCTTTCTTT. Together with reference TRBV28 and TRBJ1-1, the CDR3 gives the full variable domain: DVKVTQSSRYLVKRTGEKVFLECVQDMDHENMFWYRQDPGLGLRLIYFSYDVKMKEKGDIPEGYSVSREKKERFSLILESASTNQTSMYLCASRQGTANTEAFFGQGTRLTVV.